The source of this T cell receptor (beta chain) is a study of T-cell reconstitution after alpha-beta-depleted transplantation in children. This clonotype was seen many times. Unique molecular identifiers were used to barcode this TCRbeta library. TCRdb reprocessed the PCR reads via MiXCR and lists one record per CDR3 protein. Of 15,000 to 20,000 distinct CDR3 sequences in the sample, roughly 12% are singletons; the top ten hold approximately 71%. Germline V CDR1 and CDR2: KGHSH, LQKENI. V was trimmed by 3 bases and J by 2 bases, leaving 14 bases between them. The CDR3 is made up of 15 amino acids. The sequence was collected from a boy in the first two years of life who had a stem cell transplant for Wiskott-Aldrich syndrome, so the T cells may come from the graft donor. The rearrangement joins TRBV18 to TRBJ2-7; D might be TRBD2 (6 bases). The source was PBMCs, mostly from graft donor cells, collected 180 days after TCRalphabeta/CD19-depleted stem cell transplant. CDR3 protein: CASSPRLASPYEQYF. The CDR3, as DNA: TGTGCCAGCTCACCGCGGCTAGCGAGCCCCTACGAGCAGTACTTC.